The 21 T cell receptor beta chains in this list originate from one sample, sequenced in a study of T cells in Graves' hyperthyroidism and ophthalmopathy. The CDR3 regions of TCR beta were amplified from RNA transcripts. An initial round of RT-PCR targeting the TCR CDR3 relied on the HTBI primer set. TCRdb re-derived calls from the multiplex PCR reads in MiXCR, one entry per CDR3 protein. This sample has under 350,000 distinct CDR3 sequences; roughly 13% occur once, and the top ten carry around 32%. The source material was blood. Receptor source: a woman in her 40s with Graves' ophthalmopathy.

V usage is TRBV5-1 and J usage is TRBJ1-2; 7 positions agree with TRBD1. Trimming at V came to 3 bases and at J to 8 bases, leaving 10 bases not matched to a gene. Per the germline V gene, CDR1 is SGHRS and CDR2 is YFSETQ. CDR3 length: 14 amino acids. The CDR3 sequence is CASSSQQGFGGYTF. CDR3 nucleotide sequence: TGCGCCAGCAGCTCCCAACAGGGGTTCGGGGGCTACACCTTC.

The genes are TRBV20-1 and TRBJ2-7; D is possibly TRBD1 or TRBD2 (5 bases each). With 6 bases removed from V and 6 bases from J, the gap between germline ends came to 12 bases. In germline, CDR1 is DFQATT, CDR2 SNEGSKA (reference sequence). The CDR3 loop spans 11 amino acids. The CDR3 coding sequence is TGCAGTGCCCGAGGGGCTCTCGAGCAGTACTTC. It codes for CSARGALEQYF.

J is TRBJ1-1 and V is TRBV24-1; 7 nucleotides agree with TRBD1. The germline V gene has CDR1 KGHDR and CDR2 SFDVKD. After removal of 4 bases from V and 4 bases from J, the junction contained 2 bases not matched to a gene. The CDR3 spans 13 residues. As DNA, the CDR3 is TGTGCCACCAGTGACACAGGGGTCACTGAAGCTTTCTTT. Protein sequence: CATSDTGVTEAFF.

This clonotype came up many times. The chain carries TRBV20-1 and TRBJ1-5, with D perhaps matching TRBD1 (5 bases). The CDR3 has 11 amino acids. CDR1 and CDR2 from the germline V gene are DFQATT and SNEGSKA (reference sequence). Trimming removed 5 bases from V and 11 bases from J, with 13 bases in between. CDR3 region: CSAGIMGAQHF. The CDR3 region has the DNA TGCAGTGCTGGGATCATGGGGGCCCAGCATTTT.

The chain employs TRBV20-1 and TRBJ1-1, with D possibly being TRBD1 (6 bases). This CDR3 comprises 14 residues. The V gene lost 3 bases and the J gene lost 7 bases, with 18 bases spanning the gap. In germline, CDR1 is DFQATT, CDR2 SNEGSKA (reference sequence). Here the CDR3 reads CSARWGASFSEAFF. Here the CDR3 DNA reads TGCAGTGCTAGGTGGGGGGCTAGTTTTAGTGAAGCTTTCTTT.

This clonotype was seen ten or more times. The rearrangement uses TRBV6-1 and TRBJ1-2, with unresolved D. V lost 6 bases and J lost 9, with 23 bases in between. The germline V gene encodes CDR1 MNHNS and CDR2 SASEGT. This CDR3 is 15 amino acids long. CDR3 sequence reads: CASRTTVADGARYTF. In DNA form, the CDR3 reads TGTGCCAGCAGAACGACCGTCGCGGACGGAGCTCGCTACACCTTC.

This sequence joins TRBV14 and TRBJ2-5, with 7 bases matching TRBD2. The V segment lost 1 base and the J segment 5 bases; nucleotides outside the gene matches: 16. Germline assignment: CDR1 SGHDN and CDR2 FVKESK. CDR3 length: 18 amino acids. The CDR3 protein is CASSQGQSRTRPAETQYF. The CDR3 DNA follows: TGTGCCAGCAGCCAAGGCCAATCTAGGACTAGACCCGCGGAGACCCAGTACTTC. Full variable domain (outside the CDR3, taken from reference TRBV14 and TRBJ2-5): EAGVTQFPSHSVIEKGQTVTLRCDPISGHDNLYWYRRVMGKEIKFLLHFVKESKQDESGMPNNRFLAERTGGTYSTLKVQPAELEDSGVYFCASSQGQSRTRPAETQYFGPGTRLLVL.

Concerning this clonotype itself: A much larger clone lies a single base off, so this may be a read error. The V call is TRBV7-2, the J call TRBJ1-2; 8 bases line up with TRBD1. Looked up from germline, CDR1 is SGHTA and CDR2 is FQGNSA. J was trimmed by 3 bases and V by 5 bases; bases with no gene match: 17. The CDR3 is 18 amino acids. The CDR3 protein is CASSLTQGAASSDYGYTF. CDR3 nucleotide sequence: TGTGCCAGCAGCCTAACCCAGGGGGCGGCTTCCTCTGACTATGGCTACACCTTC.

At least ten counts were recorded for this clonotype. The CDR3 DNA sequence: TGTGCCAGCAGAGGGATCGGGACAGGGTTCTCCTACGAGCAGTACTTC. Its translation is CASRGIGTGFSYEQYF. The chain carries TRBV28 and TRBJ2-7, with 9 nucleotides matching TRBD1. The CDR3 is 16 residues long. In germline, CDR1 is MDHEN, CDR2 SYDVKM. V dropped 6 bases and J dropped 0; count of bases not matched to a gene: 9.

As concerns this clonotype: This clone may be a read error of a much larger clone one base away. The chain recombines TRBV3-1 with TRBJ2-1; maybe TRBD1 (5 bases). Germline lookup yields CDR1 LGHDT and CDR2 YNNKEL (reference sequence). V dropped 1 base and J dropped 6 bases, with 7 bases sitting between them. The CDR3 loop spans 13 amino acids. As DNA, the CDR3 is TGTGCCAGCAGCCAAGGACAGAGCAATGAGCAGTTCTTC. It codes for CASSQGQSNEQFF.

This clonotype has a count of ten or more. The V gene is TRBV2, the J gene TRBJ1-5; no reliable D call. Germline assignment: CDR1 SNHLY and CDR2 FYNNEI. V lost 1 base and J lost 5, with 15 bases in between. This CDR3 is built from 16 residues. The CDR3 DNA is TGTGCCAGCAGTGAAGGACCCGGGAGGCGCCATCAGCCCCAGCATTTT. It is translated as CASSEGPGRRHQPQHF.

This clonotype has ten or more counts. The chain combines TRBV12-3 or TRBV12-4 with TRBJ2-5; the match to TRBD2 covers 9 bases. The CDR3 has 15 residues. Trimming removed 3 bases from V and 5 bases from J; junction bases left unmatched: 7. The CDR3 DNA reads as TGTGCCAGCAGTTTCCTCGGGACTAGCCGGGAGACCCAGTACTTC. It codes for CASSFLGTSRETQYF.

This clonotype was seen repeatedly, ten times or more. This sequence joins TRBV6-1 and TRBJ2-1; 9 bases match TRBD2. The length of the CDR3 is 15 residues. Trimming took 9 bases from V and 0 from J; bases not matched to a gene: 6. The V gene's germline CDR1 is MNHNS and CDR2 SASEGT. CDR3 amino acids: CASQRGVGSYNEQFF. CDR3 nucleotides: TGTGCCAGTCAGCGGGGGGTGGGCTCCTACAATGAGCAGTTCTTC.

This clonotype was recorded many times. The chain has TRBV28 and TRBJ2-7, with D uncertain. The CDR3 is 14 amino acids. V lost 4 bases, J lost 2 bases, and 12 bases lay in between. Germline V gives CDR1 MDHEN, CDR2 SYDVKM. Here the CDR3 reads CASSSQTGTYEQYF. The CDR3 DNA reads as TGTGCCAGCAGTTCCCAGACTGGAACCTACGAGCAGTACTTC. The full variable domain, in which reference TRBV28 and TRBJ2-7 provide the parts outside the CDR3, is DVKVTQSSRYLVKRTGEKVFLECVQDMDHENMFWYRQDPGLGLRLIYFSYDVKMKEKGDIPEGYSVSREKKERFSLILESASTNQTSMYLCASSSQTGTYEQYFGPGTRLTVT.

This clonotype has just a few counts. The CDR3 loop is CASTGGVGEQFF. For the CDR3, the DNA is TGTGCCAGCACGGGCGGGGTGGGTGAGCAGTTCTTC. The chain is built from TRBV25-1 and TRBJ2-1, with D perhaps matching TRBD2 (6 bases). With 7 bases removed from V and 9 bases from J, the gap between germline ends came to 13 bases. The CDR3 totals 12 residues. The germline V gene has CDR1 MGHDK and CDR2 SYGVNS.

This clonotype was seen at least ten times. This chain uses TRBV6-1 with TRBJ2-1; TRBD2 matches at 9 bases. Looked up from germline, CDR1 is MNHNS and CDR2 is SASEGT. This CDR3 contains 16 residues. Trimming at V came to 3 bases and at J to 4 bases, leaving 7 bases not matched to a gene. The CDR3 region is CASSESGTSRYNEQFF. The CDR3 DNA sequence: TGTGCCAGCAGTGAGTCCGGGACTAGCAGATACAATGAGCAGTTCTTC.

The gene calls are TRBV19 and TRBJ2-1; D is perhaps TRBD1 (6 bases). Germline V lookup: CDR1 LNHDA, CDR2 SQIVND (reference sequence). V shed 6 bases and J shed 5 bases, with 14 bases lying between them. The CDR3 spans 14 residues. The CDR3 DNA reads TGTGCCAGTAGGCACCGGGACATAAACAATGAGCAGTTCTTC. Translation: CASRHRDINNEQFF.

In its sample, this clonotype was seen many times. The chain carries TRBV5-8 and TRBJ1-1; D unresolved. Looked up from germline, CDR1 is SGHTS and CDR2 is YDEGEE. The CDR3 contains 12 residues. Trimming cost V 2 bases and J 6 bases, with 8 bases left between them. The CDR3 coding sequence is TGTGCCAGCAGCTTAGTTAGGTCTGAAGCTTTCTTT. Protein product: CASSLVRSEAFF.

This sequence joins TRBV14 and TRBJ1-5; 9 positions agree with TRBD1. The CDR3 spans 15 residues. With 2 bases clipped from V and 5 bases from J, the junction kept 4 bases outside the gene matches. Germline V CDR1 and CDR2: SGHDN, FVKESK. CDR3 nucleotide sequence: TGTGCCAGCAGCCAATATAGGACAGGGGATCAGCCCCAGCATTTT. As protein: CASSQYRTGDQPQHF. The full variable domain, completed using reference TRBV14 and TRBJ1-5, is EAGVTQFPSHSVIEKGQTVTLRCDPISGHDNLYWYRRVMGKEIKFLLHFVKESKQDESGMPNNRFLAERTGGTYSTLKVQPAELEDSGVYFCASSQYRTGDQPQHFGDGTRLSIL.

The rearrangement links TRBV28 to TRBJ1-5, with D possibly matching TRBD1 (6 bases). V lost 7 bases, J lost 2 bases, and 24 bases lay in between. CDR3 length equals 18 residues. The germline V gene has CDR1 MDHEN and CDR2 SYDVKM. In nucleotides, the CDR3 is TGTGCCAGCACCAAAATCTGGAGGGGGGGGGGTGGCAATCAGCCCCAGCATTTT. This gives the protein CASTKIWRGGGGNQPQHF.

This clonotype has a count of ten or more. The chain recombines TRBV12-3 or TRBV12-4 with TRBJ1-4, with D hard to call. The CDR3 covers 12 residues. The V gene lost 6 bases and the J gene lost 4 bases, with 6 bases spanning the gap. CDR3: CASSLLNEKLFF. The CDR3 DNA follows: TGTGCCAGCAGCCTGCTTAATGAAAAACTGTTTTTT.